The present entry profiles one T cell receptor beta chain with its context. Allocation to cohorts depended on clinical history reported by the participants. Two negative PCRs, clearance, or symptom resolution were required of recovered Cohort 3 donors. Germline trimming cut 5 bases from V and 4 bases from J; bases unmatched to any gene: 9. The CDR3 covers 16 residues. In germline, CDR1 is LNHDA, CDR2 SQIVND (reference sequence). These data belong to a study of blood T cell repertoires in COVID-19. Study information: Specimens from acute and convalescent COVID-19 originated in the United States, Italy and Spain. In each case, the material was cDNA or gDNA derived from T cells, B-cell-depleted T cells, or PBMCs.

The table came from immunoSEQ multiplex PCR; TCRdb's copy has only in-frame clones and leaves some out. The top ten hold approximately 9% of the sample, which has fewer than 400,000 clones, about 91% seen once. This TCR was sampled from a woman in her late teens or twenties who had recovered from COVID-19. The source material was PBMCs or T cells enriched from blood (not recorded which). This chain uses TRBV19 with TRBJ2-1; TRBD1 aligns across 9 bases. The CDR3 loop reads CASSWRTGATYNEQFF. DNA of the CDR3: TGTGCCAGTAGTTGGCGGACAGGGGCGACTTACAATGAGCAGTTCTTC.